This T cell receptor beta chain is from a study of CXCR3-negative and CXCR3-positive naive CD8 T cells (dated by TCRdb to the late 2010s). For the wider study: In total, about 130 million TRB reads were obtained, or roughly 1.5 +/- 0.3 million reads per library. TRBV-TRBJ cluster analysis included naive subsets from five or six donors and memory cells from 3 donors. The diversity and physicochemical repertoire analyses included eleven to twelve donors pooled from two independent experiments.

Concerning this clonotype: There is no known antigen for this receptor.

For each CD8+ T cell subset, flow sorting was done in triplicate, and under 350,000 cells per subset went directly into RLT lysis buffer. To exclude memory contaminants, naive CD8+ T cells were stringently defined as CD45RO-CCR7+CD27+CD95-. Peripheral blood mononuclear cells were isolated from buffy coats by standard density gradient centrifugation. A FACSAria III was used to flow-sort naive CXCR3-negative and CXCR3-positive CD8+ T cells. Total RNA was extracted from sorted cells using an RNeasy Mini Kit. From cysteine to phenylalanine, the CDR3 is 14 amino acids long. No DNA is recorded. The germline V gene (reference sequence) yields DFQATT for CDR1 and SNEGSKA for CDR2. These reads were obtained on a NextSeq 550. The Human TCR Profiling Kit (MiLaboratory) was used to make UMI-labeled 5' RACE TRB cDNA libraries. cDNA synthesis used the entire amount of extracted RNA, and PCR amplification then used the entire amount of cDNA produced. Libraries were prepared in parallel using an identical number of PCR cycles. On the study's bioinformatics: About 52,000 +/- 9,100 unique UMI-labeled TRB cDNA molecules per library were extracted with MIGEC and MiXCR, with at least two reads per UMI required. On average, about 40,000 +/- 10,000 functional in-frame TRB CDR3 nucleotide clonotypes lacking stop codons were found per library. After each sample was downsampled to 5000 UMI-labeled TRB molecules, VDJtools was used to calculate diversity metrics such as normalized Shannon-Wiener and Chao1. For the central five CDR3 residues, VDJtools calculated physicochemical properties weighted by clonotype size, namely interaction energy, strength, volume and Kidera factor 4. Reads reprocessed by TCRdb are summarized as one entry per CDR3 protein sequence, and DNA is absent. Here the V and J calls rest on TCRdb's processing, not on the authors' analysis. This sample's table contains tens of thousands of distinct CDR3 sequences. The ten biggest clones cover roughly 1.6% of the sample.

The paper as a whole reports these results and caveats: TRBV-TRBJ usage was similar between naive CXCR3-negative and CXCR3-positive cells from the same donor, while memory cells showed distinct patterns. CXCR3 expression partially decreased after cryopreservation, so most assays used freshly isolated PBMCs. Surface CD5, linked to self-reactivity in mice, was comparable between naive subsets; TCR interaction strength was therefore also inferred from TRB CDR3 physicochemical properties. Comparably high repertoire diversity was found in both naive subsets, whereas much lower repertoire diversity was found in memory CD8+ T cells. TRB CDR3s from CXCR3-positive naive cells showed higher hydrophobicity (lower Kidera factor 4), lower energy, and higher strength and volume indices than CXCR3-negative naive cells.

Sequencing was carried out using naive CXCR3- CD8+ T cells from blood. In light of the paper, this sample's cell subset or site label describes: CD45RO-CCR7+CD27+CD95- naive CD8+ T cells lacking CXCR3 (TNR3-). This clonotype was sampled from a human donor in good health. Some clones in this sample may be carry-over from other donors' samples. In this chain, TRBV20-1 is recombined with TRBJ2-7; TCRdb lists TRBD2, though no DNA is available to test this call. This receptor carries the CDR3 CSARLADYSYEQYF.